The clone carrying this TCR beta chain appeared once. Method: immunoSEQ multiplex PCR; TCRdb's copy keeps in-frame clones and lacks some. The sample holds 850,000 to 1,200,000 clones, roughly 80% seen once. This specimen comes from a study of shared clonotypes between healthy human individuals. The germline CDR1 and CDR2 sequences are SGHAT and FQNNGV. V lost 5 bases and J lost 4; bases outside the gene matches: 5. The CDR3 runs to 15 residues. The sequence was obtained from a man aged 18 to 29 in good health. Sequencing was carried out using memory CD4+ T cells sorted from blood. Described subset: CD45RA-negative fraction. This rearrangement joins TRBV11-2 to TRBJ2-3; 11 nucleotides align to TRBD2. CDR3 in DNA: TGTGCCAGCAGCCAGTCGGGACTAGCGGCAGATACGCAGTATTTT. Translating gives CASSQSGLAADTQYF.